A selection of T cell receptor beta chains follows, all from one sample in a study of beta chain features in type 1 diabetes. Libraries were prepared by immunoSEQ multiplex PCR; TCRdb keeps only in-frame clonotypes and omits some of them. The table includes roughly 280,000 clones, about 24% detected once. The specimen was naive CD4+ T cells from blood. The receptors derive from a woman in her twenties or thirties with type 1 diabetes. CDR3s include the opening cysteine and the closing phenylalanine or tryptophan. A D gene is named only where the DNA matches it firmly. Rows may omit the clone size; those that give it use once, few, many or a size class.

cdr3_nt: TGTGCCAGCAGTGAACCGGGGTTGAACACTGAAGCTTTCTTT
cdr3_aa: CASSEPGLNTEAFF
d_call: -
cdr3_length: 14
clone_size: -
v_call: TRBV6-1
j_call: TRBJ1-1

cdr3_nt: TGTGCCAGCAGCCCCTGGACAGGGGAGGCTGAGCAGTTCTTC
cdr3_aa: CASSPWTGEAEQFF
d_call: TRBD1
cdr3_length: 14
clone_size: few
v_call: TRBV7-9
j_call: TRBJ2-1

cdr3_nt: TGCGCCAGCAGCATATACGAGTACCAAGAGACCCAGTACTTC
cdr3_aa: CASSIYEYQETQYF
d_call: -
cdr3_length: 14
clone_size: few
v_call: TRBV4-1
j_call: TRBJ2-5

cdr3_nt: TGTGCCAGCAGCATCACCGGGACTAGCGTCTACGAGCAGTACTTC
cdr3_aa: CASSITGTSVYEQYF
d_call: TRBD2
cdr3_length: 15
clone_size: -
v_call: TRBV7-8
j_call: TRBJ2-7

cdr3_nt: TGTGCCAGCAGCGTATCAGGGGCGAACAATGAGCAGTTCTTC
cdr3_aa: CASSVSGANNEQFF
d_call: -
cdr3_length: 14
clone_size: -
v_call: TRBV9
j_call: TRBJ2-1

cdr3_nt: TGTGCCTGGAGTCATACTTCAATCAGGGGAGGCTACACCTTC
cdr3_aa: CAWSHTSIRGGYTF
d_call: -
cdr3_length: 14
clone_size: -
v_call: TRBV30
j_call: TRBJ1-2

cdr3_nt: TGTGCCAGCAGCTTAGGAGTGTCCGTCTCTGGGGCCAACGTCCTGACTTTC
cdr3_aa: CASSLGVSVSGANVLTF
d_call: -
cdr3_length: 17
clone_size: few
v_call: TRBV7-9
j_call: TRBJ2-6

cdr3_nt: TGTGCCTGGAGTGTAGCAGGGAGGGGTGGCTACACCTTC
cdr3_aa: CAWSVAGRGGYTF
d_call: -
cdr3_length: 13
clone_size: -
v_call: TRBV30
j_call: TRBJ1-2

cdr3_nt: TGCGCCAGCAGCTTGGCAGGGGAGGGTGAGCAGTTCTTC
cdr3_aa: CASSLAGEGEQFF
d_call: -
cdr3_length: 13
clone_size: few
v_call: TRBV5-1
j_call: TRBJ2-1

cdr3_nt: TGTGCCAGCAGTGGCCAGGACAGCAGCACCGGGGAGCTGTTTTTT
cdr3_aa: CASSGQDSSTGELFF
d_call: -
cdr3_length: 15
clone_size: -
v_call: TRBV2
j_call: TRBJ2-2

cdr3_nt: TGTGCCAGCAGTGAATACCCCCAGACAGGGGGAAAGTACGAGCAGTACTTC
cdr3_aa: CASSEYPQTGGKYEQYF
d_call: TRBD1
cdr3_length: 17
clone_size: few
v_call: TRBV25-1
j_call: TRBJ2-7

cdr3_nt: TGCGCCAGCAGCAAAACCGCGGATACGCAGTATTTT
cdr3_aa: CASSKTADTQYF
d_call: -
cdr3_length: 12
clone_size: few
v_call: TRBV5-1
j_call: TRBJ2-3

cdr3_nt: TGTGCCAGTTCCTCAGCTAGGAACCTAGATGAGCAGTTCTTC
cdr3_aa: CASSSARNLDEQFF
d_call: -
cdr3_length: 14
clone_size: few
v_call: TRBV28
j_call: TRBJ2-1

cdr3_nt: TGTGCCTCCCCGCGGGGAGACTCTGGAAACACCATATATTTT
cdr3_aa: CASPRGDSGNTIYF
d_call: -
cdr3_length: 14
clone_size: few
v_call: TRBV30
j_call: TRBJ1-3

cdr3_nt: TGTGCCAGTAGTATACGAACAGGTGAGCAGTTCTTC
cdr3_aa: CASSIRTGEQFF
d_call: -
cdr3_length: 12
clone_size: few
v_call: TRBV19
j_call: TRBJ2-1

cdr3_nt: TGTGCCAGCAGCTCTTCTAGCGGGAGAGAGTACACCGGGGAGCTGTTTTTT
cdr3_aa: CASSSSSGREYTGELFF
d_call: TRBD2
cdr3_length: 17
clone_size: -
v_call: TRBV7-3
j_call: TRBJ2-2

cdr3_nt: TGTGCCTGGAGTTCAGGGGGATCGCCCCAGCATTTT
cdr3_aa: CAWSSGGSPQHF
d_call: TRBD1
cdr3_length: 12
clone_size: few
v_call: TRBV30
j_call: TRBJ1-5

cdr3_nt: TGCGCCAGCAGCCCTAGCGGGAGTGAGGCTGAGTTCTTC
cdr3_aa: CASSPSGSEAEFF
d_call: TRBD2
cdr3_length: 13
clone_size: -
v_call: TRBV4-1
j_call: TRBJ2-1

cdr3_nt: TGTGCCAGCAGCCCCCCCGGGACTAGCGGCACAGATACGCAGTATTTT
cdr3_aa: CASSPPGTSGTDTQYF
d_call: TRBD2
cdr3_length: 16
clone_size: few
v_call: TRBV9
j_call: TRBJ2-3

cdr3_nt: TGTGCCAGCAGTTTTACAGGGAGGGCGCGGGAGCAGTACTTC
cdr3_aa: CASSFTGRAREQYF
d_call: -
cdr3_length: 14
clone_size: -
v_call: TRBV28
j_call: TRBJ2-7

cdr3_nt: TGTGCCACCAGCAGAACTAGCGGACGCACAGATACGCAGTATTTT
cdr3_aa: CATSRTSGRTDTQYF
d_call: TRBD2
cdr3_length: 15
clone_size: -
v_call: TRBV15
j_call: TRBJ2-3

cdr3_nt: TGTGCCAGCTCACCACAGGGCGGGACTGAAGCTTTCTTT
cdr3_aa: CASSPQGGTEAFF
d_call: -
cdr3_length: 13
clone_size: -
v_call: TRBV18
j_call: TRBJ1-1

cdr3_nt: TGCAGCGTTGAAGATCGGAGCGGGAGCTCCTACAATGAGCAGTTCTTC
cdr3_aa: CSVEDRSGSSYNEQFF
d_call: TRBD2
cdr3_length: 16
clone_size: -
v_call: TRBV29-1
j_call: TRBJ2-1